These 2 T cell receptor beta chains originate from one sample sequenced in a study of blood T cell repertoires in COVID-19. Clones were read by immunoSEQ multiplex PCR, and TCRdb kept only the in-frame ones, dropping some. The repertoire consists of 95,000 to 110,000 clones, with 80% to 90% occurring once and the leading ten covering roughly 4.6%. The material sequenced was peripheral blood. All receptors derive from a man in his forties with active or convalescent COVID-19.

The DNA for the CDR3 is TGCGCCAGCAGCCAAGAAGGACTAGTTAACTACAATGAGCAGTTCTTC. Translating it yields CASSQEGLVNYNEQFF. This rearrangement joins TRBV4-3 to TRBJ2-1; 7 bases match TRBD2. The V segment lost 0 bases and the J segment 3 bases; nucleotides outside the gene matches: 5. This CDR3 contains 16 residues. The germline V gene has CDR1 LGHNA and CDR2 YSLEER.

This chain connects TRBV11-2 to TRBJ2-3, with D unresolved. The CDR3 spans 13 residues. V lost 4 bases to trimming and J lost 1 base, with 6 bases between them. Germline-derived CDR1 and CDR2 are SGHAT and FQNNGV. The CDR3 nucleotides are TGTGCCAGCAGCTCTTTTGGCACAGATACGCAGTATTTT. It encodes CASSSFGTDTQYF.